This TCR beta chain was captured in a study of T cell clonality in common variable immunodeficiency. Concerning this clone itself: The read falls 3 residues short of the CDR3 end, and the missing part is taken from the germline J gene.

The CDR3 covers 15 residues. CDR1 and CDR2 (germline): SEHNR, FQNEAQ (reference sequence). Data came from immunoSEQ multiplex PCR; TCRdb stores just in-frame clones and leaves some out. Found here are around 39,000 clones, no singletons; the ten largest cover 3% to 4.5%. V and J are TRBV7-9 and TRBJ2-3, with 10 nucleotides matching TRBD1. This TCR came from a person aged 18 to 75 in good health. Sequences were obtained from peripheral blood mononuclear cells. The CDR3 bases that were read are TGTGCCAGCAGCCTTGGACAGGGGGAGTCTCAGCCG. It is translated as CASSLGQGESQP. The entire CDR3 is CASSLGQGESQPQYF.